This TCR beta chain originates from a study of control samples from healthy donors and cancer patients. The table came from immunoSEQ multiplex PCR; TCRdb's copy has only in-frame clones and leaves some out. Of 150,000 to 170,000 clones in the sample, about 94% are singletons; the top ten hold about 5.2%. With 4 bases clipped from V and 4 bases from J, the junction kept 6 bases outside the gene matches. The CDR3 covers 16 residues. Looked up from germline, CDR1 is WSHSY and CDR2 is SAAADI. The sequence derives from a middle-aged man in good health. V and J are TRBV10-2 and TRBJ2-2, with 10 bases aligning to TRBD2. Input material: blood. The DNA for the CDR3 is TGCGCCAGCAGTGGAGGAGCGGGGGGGACCACCGGGGAGCTGTTTTTT. Translated: CASSGGAGGTTGELFF.